The table lists the clone carrying this T cell receptor (beta chain) with a few counts. This entry is derived from a study of T cells of healthy individuals. TCRdb reprocessed the 5' RACE reads with MiXCR, giving one entry per CDR3 protein. The profile covers some 69,000 distinct CDR3 sequences, with 15% to 20% appearing a single time and roughly 4.7% taken by the ten largest. The CDR3 sequence is 14 residues long. Germline V gene data show CDR1 as SGHVS and CDR2 as FQNEAQ. The V end was cut by 2 bases, the J end by 6 bases, with 14 bases between. This chain connects TRBV7-8 to TRBJ2-7, with unresolved D. This clonotype was sampled from a human donor in good health. The CDR3 nucleotides are TGTGCCAGCAGCTTACTTCACGAGGAAAGCGAGCAGTACTTC. As protein: CASSLLHEESEQYF.